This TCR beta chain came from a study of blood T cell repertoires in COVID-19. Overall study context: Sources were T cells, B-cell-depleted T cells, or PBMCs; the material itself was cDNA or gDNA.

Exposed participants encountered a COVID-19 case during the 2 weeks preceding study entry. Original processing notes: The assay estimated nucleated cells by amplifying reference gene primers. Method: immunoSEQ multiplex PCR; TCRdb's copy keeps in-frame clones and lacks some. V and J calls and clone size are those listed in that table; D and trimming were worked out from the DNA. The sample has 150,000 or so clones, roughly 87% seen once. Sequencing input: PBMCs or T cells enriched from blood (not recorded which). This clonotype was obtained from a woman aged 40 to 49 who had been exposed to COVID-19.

The CDR3 nucleotides are TGTGCCAGCAGTTTACAGGGGGGTCTCTACGAGCAGTACTTC. This sequence encodes CASSLQGGLYEQYF. The V and J genes are TRBV28 and TRBJ2-7, with a tentative D call TRBD1 (7 bases). Trimming shortened V by 2 bases and J by 3 bases, and 11 bases separated the two germline ends. Germline lookup yields CDR1 MDHEN and CDR2 SYDVKM. CDR3 length: 14 amino acids. Combining the CDR3 with reference TRBV28 and TRBJ2-7 gives the whole variable domain DVKVTQSSRYLVKRTGEKVFLECVQDMDHENMFWYRQDPGLGLRLIYFSYDVKMKEKGDIPEGYSVSREKKERFSLILESASTNQTSMYLCASSLQGGLYEQYFGPGTRLTVT.